The 6 T cell receptor beta chains below all came from one sample that was sequenced in a study of tissue T cells after allogeneic stem cell transplantation. Generated by immunoSEQ multiplex PCR, the TCRdb table keeps only in-frame clones and is missing some. The sample records 48,000 or so clones, around 67% being singletons. The source material was sorted cells pooled from one or two spleens. These TCRs come from a pool of C57BL/6 mice in good health.

Comments on this clone: Genes and germline come from the mouse. The read falls 1 residue short of the CDR3 end, and the missing part is taken from the germline J gene. The V gene is TRBV13-1, the J gene TRBJ2-2; perhaps TRBD1 as D (5 bases). The CDR3 sequence is 13 residues long. Germline V gene sequence: CDR1 NSHNY, CDR2 SYGAGN. V lost 5 bases, J lost 4 bases, and 9 bases lay in between. CDR3 residues: CASSLRATGQLYF. The CDR3 bases that were read are TGTGCCAGCAGCCTCAGGGCCACCGGGCAGCTCTAC.

With regard to this clone: Gene names and germline match the mouse. The read terminates 1 residue ahead of where the CDR3 ends, so the germline J gene completes it. The chain combines TRBV5 with TRBJ2-2; 7 bases match TRBD2. The CDR3 is 16 amino acids. Per germline, CDR1 LGHNA and CDR2 YNLKQL (reference sequence). V trimming: 4 bases; J trimming: 0 bases; junction bases outside the gene matches: 5. The sequenced CDR3 bases are TGTGCCAGCAGCCCTCGACTGGGCTCAAACACCGGGCAGCTCTAC. Translation: CASSPRLGSNTGQLY. The complete CDR3 protein is CASSPRLGSNTGQLYF.

This clone was seen only a few times. The gene names here belong to mouse. The read gets to within 1 residue of the CDR3 end, and the germline J gene fills in the rest. V is TRBV19 and J is TRBJ1-3; 7 nucleotides align to TRBD1. The CDR3 contains 15 residues. Trimming at V came to 5 bases and at J to 0 bases, leaving 5 bases not matched to a gene. CDR1 is FNHDT, CDR2 SITEND, per germline (reference sequence). The sequenced part of the CDR3 DNA is TGTGCCAGCAGCACTGACAGGGCTTCTGGAAATACGCTCTAT. It yields the protein CASSTDRASGNTLY. The CDR3, in full, reads CASSTDRASGNTLYF.

In the case of this clone: The germline and genes are mouse ones. The read ends 1 residue early relative to the CDR3; the germline J gene fills the gap. The chain has TRBV4 and TRBJ2-4, with 8 positions matching TRBD1. V lost 5 bases, J lost 1 base, and 2 bases stayed unmatched. This CDR3 comprises 14 residues. Germline V gives CDR1 LGHDT, CDR2 YNNKQL (reference sequence). The sequenced CDR3 bases are TGTGCCAGCAGCCTACAGGGGGGTCAAAACACCTTGTAC. Translation: CASSLQGGQNTLY. The full CDR3 sequence reads CASSLQGGQNTLYF. The full variable domain, rest sourced from reference TRBV4 and TRBJ2-4, is ETAVFQTPNYHVTQVGNEVSFNCKQTLGHDTMYWYKQDSKKLLKIMFSYNNKQLIVNETVPRRFSPQSSDKAHLNLRIKSVEPEDSAVYLCASSLQGGQNTLYFGAGTRLSVL.

A remark on this clone: Gene names are the mouse ones. Sequencing ends 1 residue short of the CDR3 end; the germline J gene provides the rest. The J gene is TRBJ2-4, the V gene TRBV19, with TRBD1 matching 7 bases. CDR3 length: 14 amino acids. CDR1 is FNHDT and CDR2 is SITEND in the germline V gene (reference sequence). The ends lost 3 bases at V and 7 bases at J; junction bases unmatched: 8. CDR3 in amino acids: CASSTPTGLDTLYF. Partial CDR3 DNA: TGTGCCAGCAGTACCCCGACAGGGTTGGACACCTTGTAC.

Worth noting for this clone: Genes and germline are mouse. The CDR3 goes on 1 residue after the read ends, and that part is filled in from the germline J gene. This chain connects TRBV13-3 to TRBJ2-1, with D perhaps TRBD1 (5 bases). The CDR3 covers 13 residues. In germline, CDR1 is NNHDY, CDR2 SYVADS. The V end lost 2 bases, the J end lost 5 bases, and 8 bases lay between the germline ends. Partial CDR3 DNA: TGTGCCAGCAGTGAGGCAGGGAATGCTGAGCAGTTC. It codes for CASSEAGNAEQF. The full CDR3 protein is CASSEAGNAEQFF.